This TCR beta chain emerged from a study of blood T cells in healthy people across ages. General study points: The diversity estimates, figures obtained from one million T cells, were considered underestimates.

Regarding this clonotype: Its antigen is unknown.

At least 7 million PBMCs were isolated per sample. For the second PCR, which ran for about 6 to 12 cycles, a sample-barcoded 5' primer and a J-beta primer mix were used. Each CDR3 protein is one row after TCRdb ran MiXCR on the 5' RACE reads. The profile covers about 1.5 million distinct CDR3 sequences, with roughly 43% appearing a single time and approximately 4.1% taken by the ten largest. With V trimmed by 6 bases and J by 4 bases, 9 bases remained unmatched. The CDR3 covers 14 residues. The V gene's germline CDR1 is SQVTM and CDR2 ANQGSEA. This chain uses TRBV29-1 with TRBJ2-7; 10 bases are a match to TRBD1. Sequencing input: blood. The origin of this receptor is a woman aged 18-35 years in good health. The CDR3 spells CSVWGQGTGYEQYF. The CDR3 nucleotides are TGCAGCGTATGGGGACAGGGGACTGGGTACGAGCAGTACTTC.